A selection of T cell receptor beta chains follows, all from one sample in a study of cytomegalovirus exposure and HLA in healthy donors. Sequencing used immunoSEQ multiplex PCR; TCRdb keeps in-frame clones, though not all of them. The data contain about 160,000 clones, approximately 80% of them seen just once; the ten biggest clones take up 4.3%. Sequencing input: PBMCs. These receptors originate from a man in his forties in good health and CMV-seronegative. The CDR3 runs from the conserved cysteine through the conserved F or W. The order of the fields is clone size, J gene, V gene, D gene, CDR3 protein, CDR3 DNA. A D gene is named only where the DNA matches it firmly. A row's size may be missing; if present it is once, few, many or a size class.

abundance: -; j_gene: TRBJ2-1; v_gene: TRBV7-7; d_gene: -; CDR3aa: CASSPPGSNEQFF; CDR3nt: TGTGCTAGCAGCCCCCCAGGAAGCAATGAGCAGTTCTTC
abundance: once; j_gene: TRBJ2-4; v_gene: TRBV25-1; d_gene: -; CDR3aa: CASSAEGVGQYF; CDR3nt: TGTGCCAGCAGCGCTGAGGGAGTAGGTCAGTACTTC
abundance: -; j_gene: TRBJ2-1; v_gene: TRBV6-5; d_gene: TRBD1; CDR3aa: CASSYWTGHNEQFF; CDR3nt: TGTGCCAGCAGTTACTGGACAGGGCACAATGAGCAGTTCTTC
abundance: -; j_gene: TRBJ2-1; v_gene: TRBV5-4; d_gene: -; CDR3aa: CASSLAPGVGNEQFF; CDR3nt: TGTGCCAGCAGCTTGGCCCCGGGGGTAGGCAATGAGCAGTTCTTC
abundance: few; j_gene: TRBJ1-1; v_gene: TRBV2; d_gene: -; CDR3aa: CANREQGPTEAFF; CDR3nt: TGTGCCAACCGGGAACAGGGACCCACTGAAGCTTTCTTT
abundance: -; j_gene: TRBJ2-1; v_gene: TRBV27; d_gene: -; CDR3aa: CASAWSETYNEQFF; CDR3nt: TGTGCCAGCGCCTGGTCGGAGACGTACAATGAGCAGTTCTTC
abundance: -; j_gene: TRBJ2-5; v_gene: TRBV10-3; d_gene: -; CDR3aa: CAIRGGTEQETQYF; CDR3nt: TGTGCCATCAGGGGCGGGACAGAACAAGAGACCCAGTACTTC
abundance: -; j_gene: TRBJ1-1; v_gene: TRBV4-1; d_gene: TRBD1; CDR3aa: CASSLGQGTAVAEAFF; CDR3nt: TGCGCCAGCAGCCTTGGACAGGGGACTGCGGTAGCTGAAGCTTTCTTT
abundance: few; j_gene: TRBJ1-1; v_gene: TRBV6-1; d_gene: TRBD1; CDR3aa: CASGTGVNTEAFF; CDR3nt: TGTGCCAGCGGGACAGGGGTTAACACTGAAGCTTTCTTT
abundance: once; j_gene: TRBJ1-4; v_gene: TRBV9; d_gene: TRBD1; CDR3aa: CASSVFDNRGGEKLFF; CDR3nt: TGTGCCAGCAGCGTATTCGACAACAGGGGGGGTGAAAAACTGTTTTTT
abundance: -; j_gene: TRBJ1-3; v_gene: TRBV7-3; d_gene: -; CDR3aa: CASSLNGGAGSGNTIYF; CDR3nt: TGTGCCAGCAGCTTAAATGGTGGCGCAGGCTCTGGAAACACCATATATTTT
abundance: few; j_gene: TRBJ2-7; v_gene: TRBV10-2; d_gene: -; CDR3aa: CASGKDREGNEQYF; CDR3nt: TGCGCCAGCGGGAAGGACAGGGAGGGGAACGAGCAGTACTTC
abundance: once; j_gene: TRBJ2-1; v_gene: TRBV5-8; d_gene: -; CDR3aa: CASSFNNGERDEQFF; CDR3nt: TGTGCCAGCAGCTTCAATAACGGAGAACGAGATGAGCAGTTCTTC
abundance: once; j_gene: TRBJ2-1; v_gene: TRBV29-1; d_gene: TRBD2; CDR3aa: CSACPGLAGDPSYNEQFF; CDR3nt: TGCAGCGCATGCCCCGGACTAGCGGGGGATCCCTCCTACAATGAGCAGTTCTTC
abundance: -; j_gene: TRBJ1-6; v_gene: TRBV7-9; d_gene: -; CDR3aa: CASSLFQQEPLHF; CDR3nt: TGTGCCAGCAGCTTATTCCAACAAGAACCCCTCCACTTT
abundance: few; j_gene: TRBJ1-2; v_gene: TRBV6-6; d_gene: TRBD1; CDR3aa: CASRGQSPNYGYTF; CDR3nt: TGTGCCAGCAGGGGACAGAGCCCAAACTATGGCTACACCTTC
abundance: -; j_gene: TRBJ2-7; v_gene: TRBV6-1; d_gene: TRBD2; CDR3aa: CASSELAGGSYEQYF; CDR3nt: TGTGCCAGCAGTGAATTAGCGGGGGGCTCCTACGAGCAGTACTTC
abundance: -; j_gene: TRBJ2-7; v_gene: TRBV30; d_gene: -; CDR3aa: CAWSIPGEQYF; CDR3nt: TGTGCCTGGAGTATCCCAGGGGAGCAGTACTTC
abundance: -; j_gene: TRBJ2-7; v_gene: TRBV14; d_gene: TRBD1; CDR3aa: CASGTATYEQYF; CDR3nt: TGTGCCAGCGGGACAGCGACCTACGAGCAGTACTTC
abundance: -; j_gene: TRBJ1-6; v_gene: TRBV7-9; d_gene: -; CDR3aa: CASSFGGGVYNSPLHF; CDR3nt: TGTGCCAGCAGCTTTGGAGGGGGGGTCTATAATTCACCCCTCCACTTT
abundance: once; j_gene: TRBJ1-6; v_gene: TRBV6-6; d_gene: TRBD1; CDR3aa: CASSTGTGSSPLHF; CDR3nt: TGTGCCAGCAGTACCGGGACAGGGAGCTCACCCCTCCACTTT
abundance: -; j_gene: TRBJ1-1; v_gene: TRBV10-3; d_gene: TRBD1; CDR3aa: CAISDGGTGGTEAFF; CDR3nt: TGTGCCATCAGTGATGGCGGGACAGGGGGCACTGAAGCTTTCTTT
abundance: -; j_gene: TRBJ2-7; v_gene: TRBV10-3; d_gene: -; CDR3aa: CATLPSEGSYEQYF; CDR3nt: TGTGCCACCCTTCCTTCAGAGGGCTCCTACGAGCAGTACTTC
abundance: -; j_gene: TRBJ1-2; v_gene: TRBV6-1; d_gene: TRBD1; CDR3aa: CASGAGGLNYGYTF; CDR3nt: TGTGCCAGTGGGGCAGGGGGCCTTAACTATGGCTACACCTTC
abundance: -; j_gene: TRBJ2-1; v_gene: TRBV5-1; d_gene: -; CDR3aa: CASSLELNNEQFF; CDR3nt: TGCGCCAGCAGCTTGGAATTAAACAATGAGCAGTTCTTC
abundance: -; j_gene: TRBJ2-4; v_gene: TRBV11-2; d_gene: -; CDR3aa: CASSFRARGAKNIQYF; CDR3nt: -
abundance: -; j_gene: TRBJ1-1; v_gene: TRBV30; d_gene: TRBD1; CDR3aa: CAWSKIRTGRQAFF; CDR3nt: TGTGCCTGGAGCAAGATACGGACAGGACGCCAAGCTTTCTTT
abundance: -; j_gene: TRBJ2-7; v_gene: TRBV27; d_gene: -; CDR3aa: CASSFGRLYEQYF; CDR3nt: TGTGCCAGCAGTTTTGGCAGACTCTACGAGCAGTACTTC
abundance: once; j_gene: TRBJ1-1; v_gene: TRBV5-1; d_gene: -; CDR3aa: CASSLGLEDTEAFF; CDR3nt: TGCGCCAGCAGCTTGGGTTTAGAAGACACTGAAGCTTTCTTT
abundance: few; j_gene: TRBJ2-3; v_gene: TRBV11-2; d_gene: TRBD2; CDR3aa: CASSFPLAGPTDTQYF; CDR3nt: TGTGCCAGCAGCTTCCCACTAGCGGGCCCCACAGATACGCAGTATTTT
abundance: -; j_gene: TRBJ1-4; v_gene: TRBV9; d_gene: -; CDR3aa: CASSSSGVGEKLFF; CDR3nt: TGTGCCAGCAGCTCCTCGGGTGTCGGGGAAAAACTGTTTTTT
abundance: -; j_gene: TRBJ1-4; v_gene: TRBV28; d_gene: -; CDR3aa: CASSDPQNEKLFF; CDR3nt: TGTGCCAGCAGTGACCCACAGAATGAAAAACTGTTTTTT
abundance: -; j_gene: TRBJ1-2; v_gene: TRBV5-4; d_gene: -; CDR3aa: CASSLPGGNYGYTF; CDR3nt: TGTGCCAGCAGCTTACCCGGGGGTAACTATGGCTACACCTTC
abundance: -; j_gene: TRBJ2-7; v_gene: TRBV4-3; d_gene: -; CDR3aa: CASSQDPRATEQYF; CDR3nt: TGCGCCAGCAGCCAAGACCCCAGGGCAACCGAGCAGTACTTC
abundance: -; j_gene: TRBJ2-1; v_gene: TRBV6-5; d_gene: -; CDR3aa: CASSYLASSYNEQFF; CDR3nt: TGTGCCAGCAGTTACCTAGCAAGCTCCTACAATGAGCAGTTCTTC
abundance: -; j_gene: TRBJ2-1; v_gene: TRBV5-1; d_gene: TRBD2; CDR3aa: CASSFTSGGRQFF; CDR3nt: TGCGCCAGCAGCTTCACTAGCGGGGGACGGCAGTTCTTC
abundance: once; j_gene: TRBJ1-5; v_gene: TRBV9; d_gene: TRBD1; CDR3aa: CASSDSPDRGYQPQHF; CDR3nt: TGTGCCAGCAGCGACTCCCCGGACAGGGGGTATCAGCCCCAGCATTTT
abundance: -; j_gene: TRBJ2-1; v_gene: TRBV13; d_gene: TRBD1; CDR3aa: CASSLGEVGDRGSDEQFF; CDR3nt: TGTGCCAGCAGCTTAGGGGAGGTGGGGGACAGGGGGAGCGATGAGCAGTTCTTC
abundance: -; j_gene: TRBJ2-1; v_gene: TRBV5-4; d_gene: TRBD1; CDR3aa: CASSLDDRVGEQFF; CDR3nt: TGTGCCAGCAGCTTGGACGACAGGGTCGGCGAGCAGTTCTTC
abundance: -; j_gene: TRBJ2-1; v_gene: TRBV5-8; d_gene: TRBD2; CDR3aa: CASSFGGAVNEQFF; CDR3nt: TGTGCCAGCAGCTTCGGGGGGGCAGTCAATGAGCAGTTCTTC